The sequence of this TCR beta chain was determined in a study of T cell responses to AZD1222 COVID-19 vaccine. Study conclusions and caveats: Clonal diversity was possibly underestimated, and the donors were mostly white British, with more females. None of the repertoires were sampled until the peak T cell response had passed.

A remark on this clone: Its antigen remains unidentified.

Assay: immunoSEQ multiplex PCR; the TCRdb copy retains only in-frame clones and omits some. Here the sample spans approximately 120,000 clones, 85% being singletons. V lost 4 bases, J lost 3 bases, and 15 bases lay in between. Germline V gene data show CDR1 as SEHNR and CDR2 as FQNEAQ (reference sequence). The CDR3 spans 15 residues. The receptor's source is an adult who received the AZD1222 COVID-19 vaccine. The input for sequencing was peripheral blood, taken 28 days after the second AZD1222 dose. The V and J genes are TRBV7-9 and TRBJ2-5; TRBD2 might be the D (5 bases). CDR3 amino acids: CASSSPQRQKETQYF. The DNA of the CDR3 is TGTGCCAGCAGCTCCCCCCAGCGGCAGAAAGAGACCCAGTACTTC. The full variable domain, in which reference TRBV7-9 and TRBJ2-5 provide the parts outside the CDR3, is DTGVSQNPRHKITKRGQNVTFRCDPISEHNRLYWYRQTLGQGPEFLTYFQNEAQLEKSRLLSDRFSAERPKGSFSTLEIQRTEQGDSAMYLCASSSPQRQKETQYFGPGTRLLVL.